This note documents a single T cell receptor (beta chain) sequence. Its antigen is still unknown. No qualities accompany the bases; no much larger clone lies one base away. Spanning cysteine to phenylalanine, the CDR3 consists of 15 amino acids. Only the CDR3 DNA is retained, 45 bases long and in frame from the first base. The germline V gene encodes CDR1 SGDLS and CDR2 YYNGEE. V lost 0 bases and J lost 2 bases; the stretch between them is 11 bases long. TCRbeta CDR3 regions were amplified from genomic DNA using the immunoSEQ Assay, a bias-controlled multiplex PCR. The authors' pipeline ran thus. The number of nucleated cells in each sample was estimated from the amplification of reference gene primers within the assay. To quantify the absolute abundance of each unique TCRbeta CDR3 rearrangement, sequence reads were collapsed and filtered. For each sample, productive Simpson clonality was calculated as the square root of Simpson's diversity index across productive rearrangements. Sourced from immuneACCESS, this table was stored by TCRdb with only in-frame sequences that have V and J called. A share of the clones is absent; for the studies checked, an unresolved V gene accounts for under half, and the remainder has no known explanation. The V and J calls and clone size were taken over from that table, and D and trimming were inferred from the DNA. The sample table lists about 330,000 clones, more than 70% of them with a count of one. The ten largest clones capture 5% to 7% of the sample.

These data belong to a study of blood T cell repertoires in COVID-19 (TCRdb year 2020). Notes on the research overall: Samples covering the acute and convalescent phases of COVID-19 were provided by collaborators in the United States, Italy and Spain. The prospective study material was composed of cDNA or gDNA derived from T cells, B-cell-depleted T cells, or PBMCs. Deeply sampled blood TCRbeta repertoires from subjects exposed to, actively infected with, or recovered from COVID-19 were included in the dataset. The repertoires were made available in a free public database intended to serve as a resource for research on the immune response to SARS-CoV-2. Samples were obtained from the ongoing ImmuneRACE study (first 160 participants) and from 950 to 1,500 subjects provided by 6 global collaborators. Nearly every sample came with metadata listing a de-identified subject ID, COVID-19 status, age in years and sex. Where available, HLA class I and class II types were taken from metadata supplied by the sample provider and were not determined by assay-based typing. Results the study describes overall, beyond this receptor: The quantity of clinical and demographic metadata differed by source and by participant and was supplied without curation.

Another Seattle source contributed samples from volunteer blood donors who had recovered from COVID-19. Collaborating institutions collected whole blood in K2EDTA tubes following their own protocols. Collaborator samples were shipped for TCRbeta analysis as frozen whole blood, isolated PBMCs, or DNA extracted from either sample type. The chain is assembled from TRBV9 and TRBJ1-2; the D segment could be TRBD1, given 5 matching bases. The specimen sequenced was peripheral blood. This clonotype was sampled from a man between 18 and 35 years old who had recovered from COVID-19. The sequenced DNA: TGTGCCAGCAGCGTAGAGGGGAACGCCAACTATGGCTACACCTTC. This codes for CASSVEGNANYGYTF.